This entry concerns a single TCR beta chain. This entry belongs to a study of OX40 agonist ivuxolimab in advanced cancers. Study at large: Dose-escalation subjects each had hepatocellular carcinoma, melanoma, renal cell or head and neck cancer. Allowance was made for prior anti-PD-1, anti-PD-L1 or anti-CTLA-4 therapy, and 40% to 45% had some.

Germline CDR1 WSHSY, CDR2 SAAADI. Trimming took off 8 bases at V and 4 bases at J, with 14 bases between the two ends. The CDR3 length is 14 residues. Here immunoSEQ multiplex PCR was the method, and the copy in TCRdb shows in-frame clones only, minus some. The sample lists 50,000 to 65,000 clones, 65% to 85% seen once, with roughly 1% in the top ten. Source: CD4+ or CD8+ T cells sorted from blood, taken in a trial of the OX40 agonist ivuxolimab. This TCR was sampled from an adult with an advanced solid tumor such as melanoma, head and neck, liver or kidney cancer. The J gene is TRBJ2-2, the V gene TRBV10-2; D assignment may be TRBD1 or TRBD2 (6 bases each). CDR3 sequence reads: CASAGGLGTGELFF. In nucleotides, the CDR3 is TGCGCCAGCGCTGGGGGGCTAGGCACCGGGGAGCTGTTTTTT.